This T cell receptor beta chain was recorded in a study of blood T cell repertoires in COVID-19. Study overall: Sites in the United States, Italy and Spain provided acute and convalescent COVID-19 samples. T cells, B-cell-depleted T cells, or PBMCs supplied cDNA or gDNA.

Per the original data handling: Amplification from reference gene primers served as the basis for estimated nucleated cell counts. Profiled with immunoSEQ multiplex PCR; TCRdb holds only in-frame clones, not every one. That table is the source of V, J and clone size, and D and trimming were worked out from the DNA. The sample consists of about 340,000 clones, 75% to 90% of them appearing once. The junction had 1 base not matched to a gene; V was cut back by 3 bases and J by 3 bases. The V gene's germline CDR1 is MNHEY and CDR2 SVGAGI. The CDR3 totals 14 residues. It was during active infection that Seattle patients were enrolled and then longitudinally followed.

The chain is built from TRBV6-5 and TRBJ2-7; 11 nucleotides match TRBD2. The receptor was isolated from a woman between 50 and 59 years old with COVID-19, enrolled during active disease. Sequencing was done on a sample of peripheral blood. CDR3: CASSYGTSGYEQYF. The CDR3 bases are TGTGCCAGCAGTTATGGGACTAGCGGCTACGAGCAGTACTTC.